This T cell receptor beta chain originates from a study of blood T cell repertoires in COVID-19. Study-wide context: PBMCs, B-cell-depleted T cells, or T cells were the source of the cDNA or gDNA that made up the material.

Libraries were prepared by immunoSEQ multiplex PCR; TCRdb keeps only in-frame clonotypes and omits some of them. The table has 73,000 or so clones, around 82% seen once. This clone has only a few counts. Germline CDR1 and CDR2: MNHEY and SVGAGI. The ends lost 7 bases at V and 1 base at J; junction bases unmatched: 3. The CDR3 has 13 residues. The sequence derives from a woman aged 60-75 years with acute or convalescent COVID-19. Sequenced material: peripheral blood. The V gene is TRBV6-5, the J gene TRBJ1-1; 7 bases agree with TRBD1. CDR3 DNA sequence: TGTGCCAGCATCGGACAGGAGAACACTGAAGCTTTCTTT. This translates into CASIGQENTEAFF.